The 18 T cell receptor beta chains given below trace back to one sample, sequenced in a study of beta chain features in type 1 diabetes. Broader study findings: Shorter TCRB CDR3s, moderately but significantly so, were found in Type 1 diabetes patients in all four CD4+ subsets.

The entirety of the isolated RNA underwent reverse transcription, so expressed TCRB transcripts were sequenced. Some clones are missing from TCRdb's copy, which holds only in-frame ones; the method was immunoSEQ multiplex PCR. The table has about 170,000 clones, roughly 8% seen once. These receptors are not linked to any known antigen. The sample comprised central memory CD4+ T cells from blood. The receptors were gathered from a woman aged 40 to 50 with type 1 diabetes.

This clone was found a few times. This chain connects TRBV5-1 to TRBJ2-2, with TRBD1 as a possible D gene (6 bases). The V and J ends lost 1 base and 4 bases respectively, with 14 bases between them. This CDR3 spans 16 amino acids. Germline V gene sequence: CDR1 SGHRS, CDR2 YFSETQ. The CDR3 nucleotides are TGCGCCAGCAGCTTGAACGTGGGACACCCCACCGGGGAGCTGTTTTTT. Protein sequence: CASSLNVGHPTGELFF.

This clone was detected a few times. The chain links TRBV30 to TRBJ1-1, with TRBD1 matching over 8 bases. The CDR3 runs 14 residues. The V gene's germline CDR1 is GTSNPN and CDR2 SVGIG (reference sequence). V shed 3 bases and J 2 bases; nucleotides not matched to a gene: 5. The CDR3 reads CAWRDRAPNTEAFF. As DNA, the CDR3 is TGTGCCTGGAGGGACAGGGCTCCTAACACTGAAGCTTTCTTT. Full variable domain (outside the CDR3, taken from reference TRBV30 and TRBJ1-1): SQTIHQWPATLVQPVGSPLSLECTVEGTSNPNLYWYRQAAGRGLQLLFYSVGIGQISSEVPQNLSASRPQDRQFILSSKKLLLSDSGFYLCAWRDRAPNTEAFFGQGTRLTVV.

The table lists this clone with many counts. The chain joins TRBV4-2 to TRBJ1-6; tentative D call: TRBD1 (5 bases). Germline lookup yields CDR1 LGHNA and CDR2 YNFKEQ. The CDR3 runs to 15 residues. The V end lost 0 bases, the J end lost 8 bases, and 11 bases lay between the germline ends. The CDR3 nucleotides read TGTGCCAGCAGCCAAGATGACAGCCTTTATTCACCCCTCCACTTT. Its translation: CASSQDDSLYSPLHF.

This clone was found a few times. V and J are TRBV18 and TRBJ2-3, with D possibly matching TRBD2 (5 bases). V lost 1 base to trimming and J lost 7 bases, with 6 bases between them. The CDR3 runs 12 residues. Germline V gene sequence: CDR1 KGHSH, CDR2 LQKENI. CDR3 sequence reads: CASSPQRYTQYF. CDR3 nucleotides: TGTGCCAGCTCACCACAGCGGTATACGCAGTATTTT. The variable domain in full, with the rest retrieved from reference TRBV18 and TRBJ2-3, is NAGVMQNPRHLVRRRGQEARLRCSPMKGHSHVYWYRQLPEEGLKFMVYLQKENIIDESGMPKERFSAEFPKEGPSILRIQQVVRGDSAAYFCASSPQRYTQYFGPGTRLTVL.

This clone was observed a few times. As DNA, the CDR3 is TGTGCCAGCAGCCTGCAGGGTGCAAATGGCTACACCTTC. It encodes CASSLQGANGYTF. The rearrangement uses TRBV14 and TRBJ1-2, with TRBD1 as a possible D gene (5 bases). V was shortened by 4 bases and J by 6 bases, with 12 bases between the two germline ends. This CDR3 has 13 residues. CDR1 and CDR2 (germline): SGHDN, FVKESK.

This chain uses TRBV4-1 with TRBJ2-5, with 7 positions matching TRBD1. Losses at the gene ends were 0 bases for V and 5 bases for J; bases not matched to a gene: 9. CDR1 MGHRA and CDR2 YSYEKL come from the germline V gene. The CDR3 contains 16 residues. In nucleotides, the CDR3 is TGCGCCAGCAGCCAAGAAGTAGACAGGGTGGGGGAGACCCAGTACTTC. Translation gives CASSQEVDRVGETQYF.

The genes are TRBV27 and TRBJ1-1; D may be TRBD1 (6 bases). This CDR3 has 16 residues. V dropped 3 bases and J dropped 2 bases, with 16 bases sitting between them. Germline CDR1 is MNHEY and CDR2 is SMNVEV (reference sequence). CDR3 sequence reads: CASSFSRGFANTEAFF. The CDR3 region has the DNA TGTGCCAGCAGTTTTTCCAGGGGTTTTGCCAACACTGAAGCTTTCTTT.

A few counts support this clone. The chain uses TRBV28 and TRBJ1-2, with a possible D match to TRBD1 (6 bases). The germline CDR1 and CDR2 sequences are MDHEN and SYDVKM. V lost 4 bases, J lost 6 bases, and 18 bases lay in between. This CDR3 spans 15 amino acids. The CDR3 nucleotides are TGTGCCAGCAGTTCCGCCGGACAGAGGGGAGATGGCTACACCTTC. Amino acid sequence: CASSSAGQRGDGYTF.

This clone has just a few counts. The chain recombines TRBV28 with TRBJ2-1; 11 nucleotides match TRBD2. The ends lost 4 bases at V and 7 bases at J; junction bases unmatched: 9. The CDR3 is 16 amino acids. Germline loops: CDR1 MDHEN, CDR2 SYDVKM. For the CDR3, the DNA is TGTGCCAGCAGTTATTGGGGACTAGCGGCTAAAAATGAGCAGTTCTTC. Translation gives CASSYWGLAAKNEQFF.

J is TRBJ2-3 and V is TRBV2; TRBD1 matches at 7 bases. Germline loops: CDR1 SNHLY, CDR2 FYNNEI. The CDR3 consists of 15 residues. V lost 6 bases, J lost 0 bases, and 6 bases stayed unmatched. The CDR3 sequence is CASRGDSRSTDTQYF. DNA for the CDR3: TGTGCCAGCAGGGGGGACAGTCGGAGCACAGATACGCAGTATTTT.

This clone was observed a handful of times. The chain joins TRBV7-2 to TRBJ1-6; TRBD1 might be the D (5 bases). The length of the CDR3 is 13 residues. Germline values: CDR1 SGHTA, CDR2 FQGNSA. The V end lost 4 bases, the J end lost 7 bases, and 8 bases lay between the germline ends. CDR3 bases: TGTGCCAGCAGCTCTAACAGGAATTCACCCCTCCACTTT. This codes for CASSSNRNSPLHF. The full variable domain, completed using reference TRBV7-2 and TRBJ1-6, is GAGVSQSPSNKVTEKGKDVELRCDPISGHTALYWYRQSLGQGLEFLIYFQGNSAPDKSGLPSDRFSAERTGGSVSTLTIQRTQQEDSAVYLCASSSNRNSPLHFGNGTRLTVT.

This clone was observed a handful of times. The gene calls are TRBV7-2 and TRBJ1-2; no reliable D call. This CDR3 has 11 residues. V shed 5 bases and J shed 7 bases, with 8 bases lying between them. Looked up from germline, CDR1 is SGHTA and CDR2 is FQGNSA. Written as DNA, the CDR3 is TGTGCCAGCAGCGCTTGGAGTGGCTACACCTTC. This encodes CASSAWSGYTF. The full variable domain, completed using reference TRBV7-2 and TRBJ1-2, is GAGVSQSPSNKVTEKGKDVELRCDPISGHTALYWYRQSLGQGLEFLIYFQGNSAPDKSGLPSDRFSAERTGGSVSTLTIQRTQQEDSAVYLCASSAWSGYTFGSGTRLTVV.

The genes are TRBV28 and TRBJ2-1; TRBD2 aligns across 8 bases. This CDR3 contains 17 residues. Looked up from germline, CDR1 is MDHEN and CDR2 is SYDVKM. Germline trimming cut 4 bases from V and 3 bases from J; bases unmatched to any gene: 11. The chain's CDR3 is CASSWDQGLGSYNEQFF. The CDR3 DNA is TGTGCCAGCAGTTGGGACCAGGGACTAGGGAGCTACAATGAGCAGTTCTTC.

DNA of the CDR3: TGTGCCAGCAGTTTATATGCGGGGGGCTTCATGAACACTGAAGCTTTCTTT. Residues: CASSLYAGGFMNTEAFF. The chain employs TRBV27 and TRBJ1-1, with a possible D match to TRBD1 (6 bases). Looked up from germline, CDR1 is MNHEY and CDR2 is SMNVEV (reference sequence). The length of the CDR3 is 17 residues. V lost 1 base, J lost 0 bases, and 15 bases lay in between.

Only a few counts were recorded for this clone. CDR3 bases: TGTGCCAGCAGGTTAGGACAGGGGACAGATACGCAGTATTTT. Amino acids: CASRLGQGTDTQYF. The chain joins TRBV28 to TRBJ2-3; 9 bases line up with TRBD1. CDR1 MDHEN and CDR2 SYDVKM come from the germline V gene. Trimming removed 6 bases from V and 3 bases from J; junction bases left unmatched: 4. This CDR3 has 14 residues.

This clone was detected a few times. The CDR3 protein is CASSRPGSGGEQYF. Written as DNA, the CDR3 is TGTGCCAGCAGCCGGCCGGGAAGCGGCGGCGAGCAGTACTTC. The chain carries TRBV5-4 and TRBJ2-7; weak D call: TRBD2 (5 bases). Deletions cut 4 bases from V and 6 bases from J, with 17 bases between. CDR1 and CDR2 (germline): SGHNT, YYREEE (reference sequence). The CDR3 runs 14 residues.

This clone has only a few counts. The chain couples TRBV7-9 to TRBJ2-1; the D gene is possibly TRBD1 (5 bases). CDR1 and CDR2 from the germline V gene are SEHNR and FQNEAQ (reference sequence). This CDR3 comprises 13 residues. Trimming shortened V by 4 bases and J by 4 bases, and 8 bases separated the two germline ends. The chain's CDR3 is CASSYRQYNEQFF. The CDR3 DNA is TGTGCCAGCAGCTACCGACAGTACAATGAGCAGTTCTTC. Using reference TRBV7-9 and TRBJ2-1 for the parts outside the CDR3, the full variable domain is DTGVSQNPRHKITKRGQNVTFRCDPISEHNRLYWYRQTLGQGPEFLTYFQNEAQLEKSRLLSDRFSAERPKGSFSTLEIQRTEQGDSAMYLCASSYRQYNEQFFGPGTRLTVL.

In this sample, this clone turned up a few times. The chain is built from TRBV28 and TRBJ1-2, with 9 bases identical to TRBD1. Germline lookup yields CDR1 MDHEN and CDR2 SYDVKM. V was clipped by 6 bases and J by 6 bases; unmatched bases: 5. The CDR3 spans 13 residues. The CDR3 reads CASRQQGAHGYTF. The CDR3 region has the DNA TGTGCCAGCAGACAACAGGGGGCGCATGGCTACACCTTC.